This entry describes one T cell receptor (beta chain). Antigen unknown. TCRdb's table, derived via immunoSEQ multiplex PCR, lists solely in-frame clones and lacks some. The sample records about 680,000 clones, roughly 90% being singletons. The sample originates from a study of Ad26.COV2.S vaccination and SARS-CoV-2 variants. Overall study: In the study, Ad26.COV2.S was injected intramuscularly once, or twice 56 days apart. Study-wide results and caveats: It was vaccine recipients, not placebo recipients, who had the higher spike-specific TCR breadth. It was found that vaccine and placebo recipients had similar non-spike TCR breadth. Reported post-vaccination CD8+ and CD4+ T cell responses to spike showed substantial breadth.

The CDR3 is made up of 13 amino acids. V lost 2 bases and J 2 bases, leaving 6 bases between the germline ends. Germline CDR1 reads SEHNR; CDR2 reads FQNEAQ (reference sequence). Regarding treatment: roughly 20 received Ad26.COV2.S at low or high dose, single or two shots; about 5 received placebo; per-sample allocation not given. Each sample was drawn 63 days after the first injection (of vaccine or placebo). The input for sequencing was peripheral blood, taken in a trial of Ad26.COV2.S vaccine versus placebo. This sequence joins TRBV7-9 and TRBJ2-5; a weak D match, TRBD1 (5 bases). The clonotype comes from a person aged 18 to 65 who received the Ad26.COV2.S COVID-19 vaccine or a placebo. In DNA, the CDR3 is TGTGCCAGCAGCTTACCAGGGCAAGAGACCCAGTACTTC. Residues: CASSLPGQETQYF. The full variable domain, in which reference TRBV7-9 and TRBJ2-5 provide the parts outside the CDR3, is DTGVSQNPRHKITKRGQNVTFRCDPISEHNRLYWYRQTLGQGPEFLTYFQNEAQLEKSRLLSDRFSAERPKGSFSTLEIQRTEQGDSAMYLCASSLPGQETQYFGPGTRLLVL.